This TCR beta chain is from a study of control samples from healthy donors and cancer patients. Clones were sequenced by immunoSEQ multiplex PCR, and TCRdb holds only the in-frame ones, with some missing. Of fewer than 150,000 clones listed, approximately 93% are singletons. V lost 0 bases and J 0 bases, leaving 21 bases between the germline ends. Germline CDR1 is LGHNA and CDR2 is YSLEER. This CDR3 contains 19 residues. The TCR comes from a young woman in good health. Material for sequencing was blood. V is TRBV4-3 and J is TRBJ2-7; no clear D. The CDR3 protein is CASSQESGLEFSGSYEQYF. CDR3 in DNA: TGCGCCAGCAGCCAAGAGTCCGGGCTCGAGTTCTCAGGCTCCTACGAGCAGTACTTC.